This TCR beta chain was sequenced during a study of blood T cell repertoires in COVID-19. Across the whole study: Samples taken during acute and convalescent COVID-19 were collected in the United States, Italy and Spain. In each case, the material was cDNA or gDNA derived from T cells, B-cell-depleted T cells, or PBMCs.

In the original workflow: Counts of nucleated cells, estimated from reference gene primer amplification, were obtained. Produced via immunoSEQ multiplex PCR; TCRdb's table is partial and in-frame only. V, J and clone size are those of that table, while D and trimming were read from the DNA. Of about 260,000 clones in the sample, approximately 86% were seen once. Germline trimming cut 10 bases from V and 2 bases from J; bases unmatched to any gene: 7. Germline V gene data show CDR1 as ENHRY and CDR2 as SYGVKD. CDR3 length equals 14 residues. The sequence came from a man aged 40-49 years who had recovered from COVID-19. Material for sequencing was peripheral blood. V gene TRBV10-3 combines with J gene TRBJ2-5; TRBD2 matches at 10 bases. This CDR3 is CASKREGSQETQYF. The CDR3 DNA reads TGTGCCAGCAAGCGGGAGGGGTCTCAAGAGACCCAGTACTTC.